The 32 T cell receptor beta chains in this list originate from one sample, sequenced in a study of blood T cell repertoires in COVID-19. The assay was immunoSEQ multiplex PCR, and TCRdb's table has in-frame clones only and misses some. The table has roughly 70,000 clones, more than 60% seen once. Sequencing was performed on peripheral blood. These receptors all stem from a man between 60 and 75 years old with acute or convalescent COVID-19.

This clone occurred a few times. The gene calls are TRBV5-1 and TRBJ2-1; 9 nucleotides agree with TRBD1. Germline CDR1 and CDR2: SGHRS and YFSETQ. V trimming: 2 bases; J trimming: 7 bases; junction bases outside the gene matches: 7. The CDR3 has 15 residues. The CDR3 here is CASSFETGGENEQFF. CDR3 DNA sequence: TGCGCCAGCAGCTTTGAGACAGGGGGGGAGAATGAGCAGTTCTTC.

The CDR3 sequence is CAWRAGHVTGELFF. The CDR3 nucleotides read TGTGCCTGGAGAGCCGGACACGTAACCGGGGAGCTGTTTTTT. V gene TRBV30 combines with J gene TRBJ2-2; D might be TRBD1 (5 bases). With 3 bases removed from V and 5 bases from J, the gap between germline ends came to 13 bases. Germline V gene data show CDR1 as GTSNPN and CDR2 as SVGIG (reference sequence). This CDR3 is 14 amino acids long.

The chain couples TRBV12-3 or TRBV12-4 to TRBJ2-5; 7 bases are a match to TRBD1. J was trimmed by 3 bases and V by 6 bases; bases with no gene match: 4. The CDR3 totals 13 residues. This CDR3 reads CASSQDREETQYF. The CDR3 DNA follows: TGTGCCAGCAGCCAAGACAGGGAAGAGACCCAGTACTTC.

The V and J genes are TRBV2 and TRBJ1-6; 10 bases are a match to TRBD1. V dropped 5 bases and J dropped 5; count of bases not matched to a gene: 9. The CDR3 totals 17 residues. Germline lookup yields CDR1 SNHLY and CDR2 FYNNEI. CDR3 region: CASSLTGGAGHNSPLHF. The CDR3 bases are TGTGCCAGCAGTCTGACAGGGGGCGCGGGCCATAATTCACCCCTCCACTTT.

At least ten counts were recorded for this clone. The V call is TRBV19, the J call TRBJ2-5, with 8 bases that match TRBD2. The J segment lost 1 base and the V segment lost 9 bases, leaving 16 bases of the junction unmatched. The germline gives CDR1 LNHDA, CDR2 SQIVND (reference sequence). This CDR3 has 17 residues. The CDR3 DNA is TGTGCCAGCCGCCGCCGGCAGCGGGGGAACTTCCAAGAGACCCAGTACTTC. This sequence encodes CASRRRQRGNFQETQYF.

This clone turned up a few times. This rearrangement joins TRBV7-3 to TRBJ2-1; the match to TRBD2 covers 11 bases. Germline V lookup: CDR1 SGHTA, CDR2 FQGTGA. CDR3 size: 18 residues. V trimming: 4 bases; J trimming: 0 bases; junction bases outside the gene matches: 8. In nucleotides, the CDR3 is TGTGCCAGCAGCTCCAGGACTAGCGGGCACAGCTCCTACAATGAGCAGTTCTTC. It is translated as CASSSRTSGHSSYNEQFF.

Judged by abundance, this clone is medium-sized. The chain carries TRBV2 and TRBJ2-3; TRBD2 agrees at 12 bases. Germline V gives CDR1 SNHLY, CDR2 FYNNEI. The CDR3 is made up of 15 amino acids. Germline trimming cut 4 bases from V and 2 bases from J; bases unmatched to any gene: 1. CDR3 amino acids: CASSGLAGDTDTQYF. CDR3 DNA: TGTGCCAGCAGTGGACTAGCGGGGGACACAGATACGCAGTATTTT.

The genes are TRBV6-4 and TRBJ2-1; 16 bases are shared with TRBD2. Germline values: CDR1 MRHNA, CDR2 SNTAGT. The CDR3 is 15 residues long. V was pared by 6 bases and J by 6 bases, with 2 bases of the junction left unmatched. Written as DNA, the CDR3 is TGTGCCAGCAGGGGACTAGCGGGGGGGCCCAATGAGCAGTTCTTC. This gives the protein CASRGLAGGPNEQFF.

This clone was seen more than once but under ten times. The rearrangement joins TRBV5-5 to TRBJ1-5; D uncertain. The germline V gene has CDR1 SGHKS and CDR2 YYEKEE (reference sequence). V was pared by 4 bases and J by 2 bases, with 13 bases between. The CDR3 has 15 residues. CDR3 residues: CASSGSAGGNQPQHF. Here the CDR3 DNA reads TGTGCCAGCAGCGGTTCTGCGGGAGGCAATCAGCCCCAGCATTTT.

V and J are TRBV6-5 and TRBJ2-5, with D possibly matching TRBD2 (6 bases). This CDR3 region has 16 residues. The germline V gene encodes CDR1 MNHEY and CDR2 SVGAGI. The ends were cut back, 0 bases at V and 5 bases at J, with 16 bases in the middle. The CDR3 is CASSYSGSNLGETQYF. In DNA, the CDR3 is TGTGCCAGCAGTTACTCCGGGAGCAATTTAGGCGAGACCCAGTACTTC.

The J gene is TRBJ1-4, the V gene TRBV25-1; D is ambiguous. The CDR3 has 15 residues. The V end was cut by 0 bases, the J end by 4 bases, with 9 bases between. Germline V gene sequence: CDR1 MGHDK, CDR2 SYGVNS. The CDR3 is CASSEYLSGNEKLFF. The CDR3 DNA follows: TGTGCCAGCAGTGAATATCTTTCGGGTAATGAAAAACTGTTTTTT. Complete variable domain (other parts from reference TRBV25-1 and TRBJ1-4): EADIYQTPRYLVIGTGKKITLECSQTMGHDKMYWYQQDPGMELHLIHYSYGVNSTEKGDLSSESTVSRIRTEHFPLTLESARPSHTSQYLCASSEYLSGNEKLFFGSGTQLSVL.

V gene TRBV6-6 combines with J gene TRBJ2-7, with D perhaps TRBD1 (6 bases). Germline lookup yields CDR1 MNHNY and CDR2 SVGAGI (reference sequence). V lost 4 bases to trimming and J lost 4 bases, with 14 bases between them. The CDR3 totals 14 residues. The CDR3 protein is CASSSTGKGYEQYV. Here the CDR3 DNA reads TGTGCCAGCAGTTCAACAGGGAAGGGATACGAGCAGTACGTC.

The V call is TRBV12-5, the J call TRBJ2-3; D perhaps matches TRBD1 (6 bases). The germline V gene encodes CDR1 LGHNT and CDR2 FRNRAP. Trimming removed 3 bases at V and 5 bases at J, with 12 bases between. This CDR3 is 14 amino acids long. CDR3 in amino acids: CASGFSGAGDTQYF. The CDR3 nucleotides are TGTGCTAGTGGTTTTTCAGGGGCGGGAGATACGCAGTATTTT.

The chain recombines TRBV5-1 with TRBJ1-5, with 9 bases matching TRBD1. This CDR3 has 17 residues. The ends lost 4 bases at V and 2 bases at J; junction bases unmatched: 10. Germline loops: CDR1 SGHRS, CDR2 YFSETQ. The CDR3 loop reads CASSPGQGKGGNQPQHF. Here the CDR3 DNA reads TGCGCCAGCAGCCCGGGACAGGGAAAGGGAGGCAATCAGCCCCAGCATTTT.

This rearrangement joins TRBV6-5 to TRBJ1-3; unclear D gene. In germline, CDR1 is MNHEY, CDR2 SVGAGI. This CDR3 contains 14 residues. V was pared by 2 bases and J by 2 bases, with 7 bases between. Here the CDR3 DNA reads TGTGCCAGCAGTTACGACCTAGCTGGAAACACCATATATTTT. This sequence encodes CASSYDLAGNTIYF.

Only one count was recorded for this clone. The rearrangement joins TRBV2 to TRBJ1-4; no clear D. Germline CDR1 is SNHLY and CDR2 is FYNNEI. This CDR3 comprises 15 residues. The V end lost 4 bases, the J end lost 0 bases, and 9 bases lay between the germline ends. CDR3 DNA sequence: TGTGCCAGCAGTGGTAACGGTGCAACTAATGAAAAACTGTTTTTT. Translated, it gives CASSGNGATNEKLFF. Full variable domain (missing parts from reference TRBV2 and TRBJ1-4): EPEVTQTPSHQVTQMGQEVILRCVPISNHLYFYWYRQILGQKVEFLVSFYNNEISEKSEIFDDQFSVERPDGSNFTLKIRSTKLEDSAMYFCASSGNGATNEKLFFGSGTQLSVL.

The gene calls are TRBV3-1 (or the pseudogene TRBV3-2) and TRBJ1-2; a weak D match, TRBD1 (6 bases). The V end lost 0 bases, the J end lost 4 bases, and 9 bases lay between the germline ends. This CDR3 spans 14 amino acids. Per germline, CDR1 LGHDT and CDR2 YNNKEL (reference sequence). The CDR3 DNA follows: TGTGCCAGCAGCCAAGAACGGGACACCTATGGCTACACCTTC. Amino acid sequence: CASSQERDTYGYTF.

This chain uses TRBV7-2 with TRBJ1-2; no firm D call. With 1 base removed from V and 2 bases from J, the gap between germline ends came to 8 bases. Germline values: CDR1 SGHTA, CDR2 FQGNSA. CDR3 length equals 14 residues. The CDR3, as DNA: TGTGCCAGCAGCTTAGGCGGAGGGAACTATGGCTACACCTTC. It codes for CASSLGGGNYGYTF. Supplemented by reference TRBV7-2 and TRBJ1-2, the full variable domain reads GAGVSQSPSNKVTEKGKDVELRCDPISGHTALYWYRQSLGQGLEFLIYFQGNSAPDKSGLPSDRFSAERTGGSVSTLTIQRTQQEDSAVYLCASSLGGGNYGYTFGSGTRLTVV.

The rearrangement links TRBV12-3 or TRBV12-4 to TRBJ1-1; D uncertain. Trimming stripped 7 bases from V and 4 bases from J, with 10 bases between. This CDR3 comprises 12 residues. CDR3 DNA: TGTGCCAGCACCCTGGGCGCCACTGAAGCTTTCTTT. This translates into CASTLGATEAFF.

This chain connects TRBV6-6 to TRBJ2-7, with D perhaps TRBD2 (5 bases). Between the trimmed V and J ends, which lost 10 bases and 3 bases, there was a span of 16 bases. The CDR3 covers 13 residues. Germline assignment: CDR1 MNHNY and CDR2 SVGAGI (reference sequence). CDR3 DNA: TGTGCCACCACCAGGACTTCCTTCTACGAGCAGTACTTC. This gives the protein CATTRTSFYEQYF.

The chain carries TRBV19 and TRBJ2-3, with 11 bases aligning to TRBD1. Losses at the gene ends were 6 bases for V and 6 bases for J; bases not matched to a gene: 2. Germline V gene sequence: CDR1 LNHDA, CDR2 SQIVND (reference sequence). The CDR3 length is 13 residues. CDR3 coding DNA: TGTGCCAGTAGAAGGACAGGGGGCGATACGCAGTATTTT. Protein product: CASRRTGGDTQYF.

V is TRBV19 and J is TRBJ1-1; D may be TRBD1 (5 bases). From germline, CDR1 is LNHDA and CDR2 SQIVND (reference sequence). There are 14 residues in the CDR3. Trimming took 6 bases from V and 3 from J, leaving 14 bases between them. The CDR3 protein is CASSEQVYYTEAFF. CDR3 nucleotides: TGTGCCAGTAGCGAACAGGTTTACTACACTGAAGCTTTCTTT.

This rearrangement joins TRBV2 to TRBJ2-3, with D perhaps TRBD2 (6 bases). V was pared by 7 bases and J by 2 bases, with 10 bases between. From germline, CDR1 is SNHLY and CDR2 FYNNEI. The CDR3 spans 13 residues. The CDR3 here is CASNGGPTDTQYF. Here the CDR3 DNA reads TGTGCCAGCAACGGGGGACCCACAGATACGCAGTATTTT.

The chain combines TRBV4-1 with TRBJ2-5, with TRBD2 matching 10 bases. The CDR3 has 16 amino acids. V gave up 0 bases and J gave up 5 bases; unmatched junction bases: 6. Germline-derived CDR1 and CDR2 are MGHRA and YSYEKL. CDR3 amino acids: CASSQDLAGEWETQYF. CDR3 coding DNA: TGCGCCAGCAGCCAAGACCTAGCGGGAGAGTGGGAGACCCAGTACTTC.

The V call is TRBV10-3, the J call TRBJ2-1; 11 bases fit TRBD2. The CDR3 spans 16 residues. The V segment lost 5 bases and the J segment 6 bases; nucleotides outside the gene matches: 9. Germline CDR1 is ENHRY and CDR2 is SYGVKD. The CDR3 reads CAISPSLAGGSNEQFF. The CDR3 region has the DNA TGTGCCATCAGTCCAAGTCTAGCGGGAGGTTCCAATGAGCAGTTCTTC.

V and J are TRBV7-3 and TRBJ2-3; a weak D match, TRBD2 (7 bases). Germline V gene sequence: CDR1 SGHTA, CDR2 FQGTGA. The V end was cut by 5 bases, the J end by 6 bases, with 18 bases between. The CDR3 is 15 residues long. The CDR3 sequence: CASSPLGGLEDTQYF. Written as DNA, the CDR3 is TGTGCCAGCAGCCCCCTGGGGGGGCTGGAGGATACGCAGTATTTT.

This clone was found once. This chain uses TRBV7-9 with TRBJ2-3, with 7 bases identical to TRBD2. Germline V gene data show CDR1 as SEHNR and CDR2 as FQNEAQ (reference sequence). The ends lost 8 bases at V and 2 bases at J; junction bases unmatched: 7. The CDR3 spans 14 residues. The DNA of the CDR3 is TGTGCCAGCGCTAGGGGAGGGGCCACAGATACGCAGTATTTT. It translates to CASARGGATDTQYF.

V usage is TRBV28 and J usage is TRBJ2-7; 7 positions agree with TRBD1. Unmatched junction bases numbered 12, after V lost 5 bases and J lost 5 bases. The V gene's germline CDR1 is MDHEN and CDR2 SYDVKM. This CDR3 is built from 15 residues. Written as DNA, the CDR3 is TGTGCCAGCAGTCCACAGGGGTACCCCCCCCACGAGCAGTACTTC. Its translation: CASSPQGYPPHEQYF. Looking up the rest from reference TRBV28 and TRBJ2-7 gives the full variable domain: DVKVTQSSRYLVKRTGEKVFLECVQDMDHENMFWYRQDPGLGLRLIYFSYDVKMKEKGDIPEGYSVSREKKERFSLILESASTNQTSMYLCASSPQGYPPHEQYFGPGTRLTVT.

This rearrangement joins TRBV24-1 to TRBJ2-7, with TRBD1 matching 7 bases. Germline CDR1 reads KGHDR; CDR2 reads SFDVKD. The CDR3 has 14 residues. After removal of 4 bases from V and 1 base from J, the junction contained 3 bases not matched to a gene. CDR3 bases: TGTGCCACCAGTGAAGCAGGGGGTTCCTACGAGCAGTACTTC. As protein: CATSEAGGSYEQYF.

This chain joins TRBV2 and TRBJ1-5, with no clear D. Germline assignment: CDR1 SNHLY and CDR2 FYNNEI. The CDR3 is made up of 15 amino acids. Trimming removed 1 base at V and 6 bases at J, with 13 bases between. CDR3 sequence reads: CASSEEGQAGQPQHF. The DNA for the CDR3 is TGTGCCAGCAGTGAAGAGGGCCAAGCGGGTCAGCCCCAGCATTTT. The full variable domain, completed using reference TRBV2 and TRBJ1-5, is EPEVTQTPSHQVTQMGQEVILRCVPISNHLYFYWYRQILGQKVEFLVSFYNNEISEKSEIFDDQFSVERPDGSNFTLKIRSTKLEDSAMYFCASSEEGQAGQPQHFGDGTRLSIL.

This chain connects TRBV2 to TRBJ1-5; TRBD1 matches at 7 bases. Trimming took 6 bases from V and 5 from J; bases not matched to a gene: 7. The germline V gene has CDR1 SNHLY and CDR2 FYNNEI. This CDR3 has 14 residues. The CDR3 DNA reads TGTGCCAGCAGACAACAGGGGAGGTATCAGCCCCAGCATTTT. Amino acids: CASRQQGRYQPQHF.

The chain is built from TRBV30 and TRBJ1-2; D is perhaps TRBD1 (6 bases). CDR1 and CDR2 from the germline V gene are GTSNPN and SVGIG (reference sequence). V lost 3 bases and J lost 7, with 12 bases in between. This CDR3 has 12 amino acids. CDR3 nucleotides: TGTGCCTGGAGGAGGCGAGGGGGTGGCTACACCTTC. Residues: CAWRRRGGGYTF.